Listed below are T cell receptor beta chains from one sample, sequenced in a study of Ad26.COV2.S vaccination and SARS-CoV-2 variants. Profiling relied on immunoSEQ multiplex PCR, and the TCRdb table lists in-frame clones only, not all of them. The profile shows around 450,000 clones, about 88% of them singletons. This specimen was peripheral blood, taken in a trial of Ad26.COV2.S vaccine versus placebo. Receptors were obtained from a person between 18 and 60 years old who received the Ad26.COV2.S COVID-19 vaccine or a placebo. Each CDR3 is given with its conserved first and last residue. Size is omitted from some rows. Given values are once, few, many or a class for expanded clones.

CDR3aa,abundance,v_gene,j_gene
CSVDNGGAVETQYF,NA,TRBV29-1,TRBJ2-5
CARATPPTGQRHLPYNSPLHF,NA,TRBV9,TRBJ1-6
CASSRVSFGANVLTF,NA,TRBV5-1,TRBJ2-6
CASSQDRSSVEAFF,NA,TRBV4-3,TRBJ1-1
CAGDRGRYGYTF,NA,TRBV30,TRBJ1-2
CASRGQRNQPQHF,NA,TRBV2,TRBJ1-5
CASSVAAGTENTEAFF,NA,TRBV9,TRBJ1-1
CASSQEYRSKNIQYF,NA,TRBV4-3,TRBJ2-4
CASSQEQAGVGTDTQYF,NA,TRBV4-3,TRBJ2-3
CASSSSQETQYF,once,TRBV6-2/TRBV6-3,TRBJ2-5
CASGFGQGGSNQPQHF,NA,TRBV12-5,TRBJ1-5
CASSIRQREGYEQFF,NA,TRBV19,TRBJ2-1
CACKQGFHNSPLHF,NA,TRBV30,TRBJ1-6
CASSRQAHNSPLHF,NA,TRBV18,TRBJ1-6
CASSEELRRADTEAFF,NA,TRBV5-6,TRBJ1-1
CASSPLGSSTDTQYF,NA,TRBV6-2/TRBV6-3,TRBJ2-3
CASSLGASGYYEQYF,NA,TRBV7-8,TRBJ2-7
CASSQVGPPTDTQYF,NA,TRBV4-2,TRBJ2-3
CATSDKPHKTGRENEQFF,once,TRBV24-1,TRBJ2-1
CASSERSYNEQFF,NA,TRBV9,TRBJ2-1
CASSLVGVYEQFF,few,TRBV7-2,TRBJ2-1
CSVGTGMGTDTQYF,NA,TRBV29-1,TRBJ2-3
CASSVAEQFF,NA,TRBV2,TRBJ2-1
CASSLVPRGGTEAFF,NA,TRBV5-6,TRBJ1-1
CASSPSGGTSSYNEQFF,NA,TRBV5-1,TRBJ2-1
CASSYGQGRTEAFF,NA,TRBV27,TRBJ1-1
CASKRAARWEQYF,NA,TRBV28,TRBJ2-7
CASSRRRTGYTF,NA,TRBV3-1/TRBV3-2,TRBJ1-2
CASSPILAGGLGAHKNIQYF,NA,TRBV6-6,TRBJ2-4
CASSQDGGEETQYF,NA,TRBV4-2,TRBJ2-5
CASSPEVGSNQPQHF,NA,TRBV27,TRBJ1-5
CASSPEQVVVTGELFF,NA,TRBV18,TRBJ2-2
CASSLAVSLSYEQYF,once,TRBV7-2,TRBJ2-7
CASSVSQGNTEAFF,NA,TRBV9,TRBJ1-1
CASSLFGTGGTDTQYF,NA,TRBV5-1,TRBJ2-3
CASSLDSGTNTGELFF,NA,TRBV7-8,TRBJ2-2
CASSDSERGDNNEQFF,NA,TRBV6-4,TRBJ2-1
CASSPGSLGYTF,few,TRBV6-5,TRBJ1-2
CASSSTSGGFTDTQYF,NA,TRBV5-4,TRBJ2-3
CGFGRTTEAFF,NA,TRBV20-1,TRBJ1-1
CASSLVQLTGMNTEAFF,once,TRBV5-1,TRBJ1-1
CSVGDIGKGGYTF,NA,TRBV29-1,TRBJ1-2
CASSLEGVENIQYF,NA,TRBV5-5,TRBJ2-4
CASSLSERGLNTGELFF,NA,TRBV5-1,TRBJ2-2
CASSPDRGFGYTF,NA,TRBV6-2/TRBV6-3,TRBJ1-2
CASSLSWDTSYEQYF,NA,TRBV7-2,TRBJ2-7
CASSIGAGTGQFYEQYF,NA,TRBV19,TRBJ2-7
CASTQLRDRASYEQYF,NA,TRBV13,TRBJ2-7
CASSLIGTSGGETQYF,NA,TRBV19,TRBJ2-5
CASSRGSLTGELFF,few,TRBV25-1,TRBJ2-2
CASSLRGQGFGYTF,NA,TRBV5-6,TRBJ1-2
CASSLRSGSSYNEQFF,NA,TRBV7-2,TRBJ2-1
CASSSRVGQGGYSYNEQFF,NA,TRBV13,TRBJ2-1
CSAGVSRGSSSYNEQFF,NA,TRBV29-1,TRBJ2-1